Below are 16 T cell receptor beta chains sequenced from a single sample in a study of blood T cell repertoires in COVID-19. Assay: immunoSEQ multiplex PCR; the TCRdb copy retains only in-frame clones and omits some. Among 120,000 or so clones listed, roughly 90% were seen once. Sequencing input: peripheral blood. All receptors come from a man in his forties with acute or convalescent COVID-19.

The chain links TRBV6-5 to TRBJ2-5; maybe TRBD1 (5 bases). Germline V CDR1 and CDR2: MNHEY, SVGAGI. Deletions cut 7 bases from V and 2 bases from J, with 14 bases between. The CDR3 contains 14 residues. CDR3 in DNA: TGTGCCAGCACCCAGGGAAGAGCTCAAGAGACCCAGTACTTC. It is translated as CASTQGRAQETQYF.

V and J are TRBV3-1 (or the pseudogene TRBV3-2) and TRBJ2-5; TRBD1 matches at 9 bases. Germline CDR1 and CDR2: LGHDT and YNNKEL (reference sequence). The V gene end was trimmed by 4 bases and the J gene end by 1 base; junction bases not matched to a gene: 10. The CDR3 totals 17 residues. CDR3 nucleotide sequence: TGTGCCAGCAGCCCCTACCGACTGACAGGGGGCCAAGAGACCCAGTACTTC. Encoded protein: CASSPYRLTGGQETQYF.

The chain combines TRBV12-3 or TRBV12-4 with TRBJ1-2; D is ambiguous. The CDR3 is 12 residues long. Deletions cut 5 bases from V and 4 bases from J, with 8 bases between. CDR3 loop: CASSPSLYGYTF. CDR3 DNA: TGTGCCAGCAGTCCTAGTCTCTATGGCTACACCTTC.

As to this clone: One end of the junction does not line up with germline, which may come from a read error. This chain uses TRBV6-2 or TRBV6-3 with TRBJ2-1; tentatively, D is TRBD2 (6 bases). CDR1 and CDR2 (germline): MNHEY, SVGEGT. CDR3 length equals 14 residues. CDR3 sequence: CASIYGSSYNEQFF. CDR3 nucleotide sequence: TGTGCCAGCATTTACGGGAGCTCCTACAATGAGCAGTTCTTC.

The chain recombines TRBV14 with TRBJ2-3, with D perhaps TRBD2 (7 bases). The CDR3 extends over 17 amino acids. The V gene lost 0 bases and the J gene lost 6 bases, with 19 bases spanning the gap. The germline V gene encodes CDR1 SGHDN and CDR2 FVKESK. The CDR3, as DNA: TGTGCCAGCAGCCAAGATCTGAGTGGGGGGGCCCGCGATACGCAGTATTTT. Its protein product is CASSQDLSGGARDTQYF.

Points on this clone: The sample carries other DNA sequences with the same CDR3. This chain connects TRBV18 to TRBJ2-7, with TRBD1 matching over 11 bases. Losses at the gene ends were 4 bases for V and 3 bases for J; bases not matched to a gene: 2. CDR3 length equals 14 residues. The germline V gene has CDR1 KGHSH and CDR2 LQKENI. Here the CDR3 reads CASSLGTGGYEQYF. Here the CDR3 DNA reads TGTGCCAGCTCACTCGGGACAGGGGGCTACGAGCAGTACTTC.

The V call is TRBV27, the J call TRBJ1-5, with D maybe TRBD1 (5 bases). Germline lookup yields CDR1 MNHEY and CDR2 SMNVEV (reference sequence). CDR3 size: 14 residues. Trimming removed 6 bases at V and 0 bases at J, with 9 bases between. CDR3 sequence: CASRQDGSNQPQHF. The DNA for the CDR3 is TGTGCCAGCAGACAGGACGGTAGCAATCAGCCCCAGCATTTT.

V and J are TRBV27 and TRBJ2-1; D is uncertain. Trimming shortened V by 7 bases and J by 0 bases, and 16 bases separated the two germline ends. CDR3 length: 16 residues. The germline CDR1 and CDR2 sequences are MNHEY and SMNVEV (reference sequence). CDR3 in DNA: TGTGCCAGCACCAGATACAGCCCGAGCTCCTACAATGAGCAGTTCTTC. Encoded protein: CASTRYSPSSYNEQFF.

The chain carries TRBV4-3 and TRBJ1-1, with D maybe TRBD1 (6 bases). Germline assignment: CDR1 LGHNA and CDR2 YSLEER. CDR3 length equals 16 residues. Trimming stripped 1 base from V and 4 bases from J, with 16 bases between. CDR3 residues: CASSQGSGALGTEAFF. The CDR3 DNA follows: TGCGCCAGCAGCCAAGGGTCAGGGGCCCTAGGCACTGAAGCTTTCTTT.

CDR3: CASSDSYEQYF. CDR3 in DNA: TGTGCCAGCTCGGACAGCTACGAGCAGTACTTC. The rearrangement joins TRBV18 to TRBJ2-7; D might be TRBD1 (6 bases). V was clipped by 6 bases and J by 3 bases, with 6 bases between them. The germline gives CDR1 KGHSH, CDR2 LQKENI. This CDR3 is built from 11 residues.

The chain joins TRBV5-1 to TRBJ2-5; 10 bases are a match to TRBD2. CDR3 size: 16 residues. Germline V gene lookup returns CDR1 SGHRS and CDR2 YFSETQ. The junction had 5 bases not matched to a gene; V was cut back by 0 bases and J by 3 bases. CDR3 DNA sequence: TGCGCCAGCAGCTTGGTGTTAGCGGGGGGTAAAGAGACCCAGTACTTC. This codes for CASSLVLAGGKETQYF.

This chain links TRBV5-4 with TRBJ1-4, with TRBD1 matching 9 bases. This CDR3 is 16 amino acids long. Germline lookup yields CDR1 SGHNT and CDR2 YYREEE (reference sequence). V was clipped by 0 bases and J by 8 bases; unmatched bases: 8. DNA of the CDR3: TGTGCCAGCAGCTTGGCCCTAACAGGGGGCCGGGAAAAACTGTTTTTT. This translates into CASSLALTGGREKLFF.

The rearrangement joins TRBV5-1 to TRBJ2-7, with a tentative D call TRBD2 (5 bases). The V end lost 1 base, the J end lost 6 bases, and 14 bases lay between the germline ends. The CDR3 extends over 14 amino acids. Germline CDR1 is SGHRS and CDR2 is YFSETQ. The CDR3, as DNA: TGCGCCAGCAGCTTGTCTCAGTATCGGGGCGAGCAGTACTTC. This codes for CASSLSQYRGEQYF.

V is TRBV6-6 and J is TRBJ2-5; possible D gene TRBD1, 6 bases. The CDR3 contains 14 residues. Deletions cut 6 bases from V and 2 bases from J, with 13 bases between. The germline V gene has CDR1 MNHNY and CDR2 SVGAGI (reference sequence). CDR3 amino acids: CASSPGTRQETQYF. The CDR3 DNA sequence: TGTGCCAGCAGCCCCGGGACACGTCAAGAGACCCAGTACTTC.

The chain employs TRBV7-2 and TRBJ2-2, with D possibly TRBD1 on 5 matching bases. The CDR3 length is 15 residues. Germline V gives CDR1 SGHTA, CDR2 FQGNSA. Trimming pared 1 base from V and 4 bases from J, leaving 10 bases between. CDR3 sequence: CASSLDGAGTGELFF. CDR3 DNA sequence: TGTGCCAGCAGCTTAGATGGGGCCGGCACCGGGGAGCTGTTTTTT.

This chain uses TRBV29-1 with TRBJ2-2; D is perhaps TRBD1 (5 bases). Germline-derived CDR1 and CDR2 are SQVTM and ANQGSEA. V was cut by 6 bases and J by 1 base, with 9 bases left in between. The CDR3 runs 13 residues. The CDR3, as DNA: TGCAGCGTCGTAACAGGGAACACCGGGGAGCTGTTTTTT. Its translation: CSVVTGNTGELFF.